This T cell receptor beta chain was documented in a study of technical replicates of blood from several donors. Profiled with immunoSEQ multiplex PCR; TCRdb holds only in-frame clones, not every one. Of roughly 90,000 clones in the sample, 92% were seen once. CDR1 is SGHDN, CDR2 FVKESK, per germline. CDR3 size: 15 residues. With 7 bases clipped from V and 2 bases from J, the junction kept 8 bases outside the gene matches. The J gene is TRBJ1-2, the V gene TRBV14; 9 bases match TRBD1. This clonotype was sampled from a human donor in good health. Sequenced sample: T cells isolated from PBMCs. This CDR3 is CASTNRDRANYGYTF. For the CDR3, the DNA is TGTGCCAGCACCAACCGGGACAGGGCCAACTATGGCTACACCTTC.